These T cell receptor beta chains were read from a single sample in a study of cytomegalovirus exposure and HLA in healthy donors. Only in-frame clones appear in the TCRdb table, and some are missing; sequencing was by immunoSEQ multiplex PCR. The sample holds about 63,000 clones; 89% are singletons and the top ten take over 1%. Sequencing input: PBMCs. The receptors stem from a woman aged 18-30 years in good health and CMV-seronegative. CDR3s include the opening cysteine and the closing phenylalanine or tryptophan. D genes are given only for firm matches. Only part of the rows carry a size: once, few, many, or a class if the clone is expanded.

clone size,V gene,J gene,CDR3 length,D gene,CDR3 DNA,CDR3 protein
-,TRBV5-1,TRBJ2-7,15,TRBD1,TGCGCCAGCCGTCCCACCCGGGACAGCTCCTACGAGCAGTACTTC,CASRPTRDSSYEQYF
-,TRBV2,TRBJ2-2,15,TRBD2,TGTGCCTGGGTCGGGCGAGCGGGAGTTCCCGGGGAGCTGTTTTTT,CAWVGRAGVPGELFF
-,TRBV27,TRBJ1-1,16,-,TGTGCCAGCAGTTCGATGGGGGGGGGCGCAGACACTGAAGCTTTCTTT,CASSSMGGGADTEAFF
-,TRBV4-2,TRBJ2-1,16,-,TGTGCCAGCAGCCGCCAAGGGGCCGGGCTTGGGAATGAGCAGTTCTTC,CASSRQGAGLGNEQFF
-,TRBV7-9,TRBJ1-4,14,TRBD1,TGTGCCAGCAGCCGCGGACAGGGCAAGGAAAAACTGTTTTTT,CASSRGQGKEKLFF
-,TRBV5-6,TRBJ1-5,14,TRBD1,TGTGCCAGCAGCCACCGGACAGGGCTGCAGCCCCAGCATTTT,CASSHRTGLQPQHF
-,TRBV6-5,TRBJ1-1,15,TRBD1,TGTGCCAGCAGTCCTCGACAGGGGGCGAGGACTGAAGCTTTCTTT,CASSPRQGARTEAFF
-,TRBV28,TRBJ2-7,15,TRBD1,TGTGCCATCGCGAGCCGGGACAGGGGGCTCTACGAGCAGTACTTC,CAIASRDRGLYEQYF
-,TRBV6-1,TRBJ1-3,13,-,TGTGCCAGCAGTGGCAGGCCTGGAAACACCATATATTTT,CASSGRPGNTIYF
-,TRBV5-1,TRBJ2-3,16,TRBD2,TGCGCCAGCAGCTTGGGGCGGGTCAACGGGGGGGATACGCAGTATTTT,CASSLGRVNGGDTQYF
-,TRBV6-1,TRBJ1-1,13,-,TGTGCCAGCAGTCCAGGCTCAAACACTGAAGCTTTCTTT,CASSPGSNTEAFF
-,TRBV5-4,TRBJ2-7,17,-,TGTGCCAGCAGCAACACTGATCGGGACACACAGACCTACGAGCAGTACTTC,CASSNTDRDTQTYEQYF
-,TRBV18,TRBJ2-7,16,-,TGTGCCAGCTCACCCAGTGAGGAGGGCCTCTCCTACGAGCAGTACTTC,CASSPSEEGLSYEQYF
-,TRBV19,TRBJ2-6,16,-,TGTGCCAGTAGCTACAGGGAAAACTCTGGGGCCAACGTCCTGACTTTC,CASSYRENSGANVLTF
-,TRBV5-5,TRBJ2-3,15,-,TGTGCCAGCAGCTTGGCCGAGGGTAGCACAGATACGCAGTATTTT,CASSLAEGSTDTQYF
-,TRBV30,TRBJ1-4,11,-,TGTGCCTGGAGTGTCGGTGAAAAACTGTTTTTT,CAWSVGEKLFF
-,TRBV19,TRBJ2-5,16,-,TGTGCCAGTAGTACCCCGGGTTCGGACACTTTAAAGACCCAGTACTTC,CASSTPGSDTLKTQYF
-,TRBV28,TRBJ2-1,15,TRBD1,TGTGCCACCTTACAAACGGCAGGGGGCGGGAATGAGCAGTTCTTC,CATLQTAGGGNEQFF
-,TRBV6-1,TRBJ1-2,14,-,TGTGCCAGCAGTGAAGGGGGGCTGGGCTATGGCTACACCTTC,CASSEGGLGYGYTF
-,TRBV30,TRBJ1-6,15,-,TGTGCCTGGAGTGTGGCGGCAGGGAATCGTTCACCCCTCCACTTT,CAWSVAAGNRSPLHF
-,TRBV6-5,TRBJ2-1,15,TRBD1,TGTGCCAGCAGAAACCGGACAGGGGTAATCAATGAGCAGTTCTTC,CASRNRTGVINEQFF
-,TRBV20-1,TRBJ2-7,11,-,TGCAGTGCTAGAGGGGACTGGGAGCAGTACTTC,CSARGDWEQYF
-,TRBV7-2,TRBJ1-1,17,-,TGTGCCAGCAGCTTAGCCCCACTGCCCGGGGGAAACACTGAAGCTTTCTTT,CASSLAPLPGGNTEAFF
-,TRBV23-1,TRBJ2-7,16,TRBD1,TGCGCCAGCCGCCGGACAGGTATCCCCGTCTCCTACGAGCAGTACTTC,CASRRTGIPVSYEQYF
-,TRBV27,TRBJ2-7,15,TRBD2,TGTGCCAGCAGTAAACTAGCGGGGGGTTCCTACGAGCAGTACTTC,CASSKLAGGSYEQYF
few,TRBV27,TRBJ1-5,11,-,TGTGCCAGCAGCACAAATCAGCCCCAGCATTTT,CASSTNQPQHF
few,TRBV19,TRBJ1-5,14,-,TGTGCCAGTAGTATCGGCAGGGTGGGTCAGCCCCAGCATTTT,CASSIGRVGQPQHF
-,TRBV7-2,TRBJ2-7,17,-,TGTGCCAGCAGCTTAGGTTTATATTGGTCTAGCAGCTACGAGCAGTACTTC,CASSLGLYWSSSYEQYF
-,TRBV15,TRBJ1-2,16,-,TGTGCCACCAGCAGAGATCGTATGGAGGTCAACTATGGCTACACCTTC,CATSRDRMEVNYGYTF
-,TRBV7-2,TRBJ1-2,14,-,TGTGCCAGCAGCTTAGCGTTCGGGGGGGATGGCTACACCTTC,CASSLAFGGDGYTF
once,TRBV2,TRBJ1-5,15,TRBD1,TGTGCCAGCAGTGTTGGGACAGGGGGCCGTCAGCCCCAGCATTTT,CASSVGTGGRQPQHF
-,TRBV18,TRBJ2-1,15,-,TGTGCCAGCTCAACCAGCGCCGACTCCTACAATGAGCAGTTCTTC,CASSTSADSYNEQFF
-,TRBV2,TRBJ2-7,13,-,TGTGCCAGCATTTCGACAGTCTCCTACGAGCAGTACTTC,CASISTVSYEQYF
-,TRBV13,TRBJ1-5,14,-,TGTGCCAGCAGGGAGCAGGGGAGCAATCAGCCCCAGCATTTT,CASREQGSNQPQHF
-,TRBV5-8,TRBJ1-5,15,-,TGTGCCAGCAGGTCCTACCGGGACACCAATCAGCCCCAGCATTTT,CASRSYRDTNQPQHF
once,TRBV7-9,TRBJ2-2,19,TRBD2,TGTGCCAGCAGCTTACCCAGCGGGGGGCGTCTTGAGCCCACCGGGGAGCTGTTTTTT,CASSLPSGGRLEPTGELFF
-,TRBV28,TRBJ2-1,19,TRBD2,TGTGCCAGCAGTTCTACGGGACTAGCGGGAGTTTTCTACTACAATGAGCAGTTCTTC,CASSSTGLAGVFYYNEQFF